One sample yielded the 30 T cell receptor beta chains listed below, sequenced in a study of T-cell reconstitution after alpha-beta-depleted transplantation in children. Molecular barcoding with unique molecular identifiers was used for the TCRbeta library. In TCRdb, the PCR reads were re-called with MiXCR into one record per CDR3 protein. This sample has some 87,000 distinct CDR3 sequences, with 15% to 18% found just once. Sequenced here: PBMCs, mostly from graft donor cells, sampled 180 days after TCRalphabeta/CD19-depleted stem cell transplant. These receptors came from a male patient under 10 years old who had a stem cell transplant for acute lymphoblastic leukemia, so the T cells may come from the graft donor.

This clonotype was counted only a few times. The chain links TRBV29-1 to TRBJ1-6, with 7 bases aligning to TRBD1. Germline V gene data show CDR1 as SQVTM and CDR2 as ANQGSEA. The J segment lost 6 bases and the V segment lost 5 bases, leaving 7 bases of the junction unmatched. CDR3 length equals 14 residues. The CDR3 protein is CSVPGQGGNSPLHF. Written as DNA, the CDR3 is TGCAGCGTTCCCGGTCAGGGGGGTAATTCACCCCTCCACTTT.

The chain employs TRBV20-1 and TRBJ2-1; 12 bases fit TRBD2. There are 15 residues in the CDR3. V trimming: 3 bases; J trimming: 5 bases; junction bases outside the gene matches: 5. Germline CDR1 is DFQATT and CDR2 is SNEGSKA (reference sequence). Here the CDR3 DNA reads TGCAGTGCTAGGGCTAGCGGGGGGGCCCACAATGAGCAGTTCTTC. Amino acids: CSARASGGAHNEQFF.

This rearrangement joins TRBV20-1 to TRBJ2-1; TRBD2 aligns across 12 bases. Germline trimming cut 0 bases from V and 1 base from J; bases unmatched to any gene: 4. Germline CDR1 is DFQATT and CDR2 is SNEGSKA (reference sequence). The CDR3 has 17 residues. CDR3 protein: CSARELTSGGSYNEQFF. The CDR3 nucleotides are TGCAGTGCTAGAGAACTGACTAGCGGGGGATCCTACAATGAGCAGTTCTTC.

The sample holds a few counts of this clonotype. J is TRBJ1-6 and V is TRBV28; a weak D match, TRBD1 (5 bases). This CDR3 comprises 15 residues. The V gene lost 8 bases and the J gene lost 4 bases, with 15 bases spanning the gap. Germline V gene data show CDR1 as MDHEN and CDR2 as SYDVKM. CDR3 DNA sequence: TGTGCCAGCGCATACTTGGGACCGTATAATTCACCCCTCCACTTT. Protein sequence: CASAYLGPYNSPLHF.

The chain combines TRBV10-3 with TRBJ2-7; TRBD1 matches at 9 bases. CDR3 length: 15 amino acids. The germline V gene has CDR1 ENHRY and CDR2 SYGVKD. J lost 4 bases, V lost 7 bases, and 11 bases had no gene match. The CDR3 DNA sequence: TGTGCCATCAACTCGGGACAGGGTATGGAATACGAGCAGTACTTC. This encodes CAINSGQGMEYEQYF.

Of note for this clonotype: Mismatch with germline at one junction end may stem from a read error. The J gene is TRBJ1-4, the V gene TRBV11-2; D is undetermined. The germline V gene has CDR1 SGHAT and CDR2 FQNNGV. The CDR3 has 16 residues. The CDR3 region has the DNA TGTGCCAGCAGCTTAGTCGGCAGAACAACTAATGAAAAACCGTTTTTT. Its protein product is CASSLVGRTTNEKPFF.

The chain is built from TRBV27 and TRBJ2-1, with D unresolved. CDR3 length: 14 amino acids. V was clipped by 5 bases and J by 7 bases, with 15 bases between them. Germline CDR1 and CDR2: MNHEY and SMNVEV (reference sequence). CDR3 residues: CASSPRTVRNEQFF. The CDR3 bases are TGTGCCAGCAGTCCTCGGACCGTCCGTAATGAGCAGTTCTTC.

This chain links TRBV7-8 with TRBJ1-6; 7 nucleotides line up with TRBD1. Trimming cost V 4 bases and J 7 bases; bases outside gene matches: 16. Germline V gene lookup returns CDR1 SGHVS and CDR2 FQNEAQ. The CDR3 has 18 residues. The chain's CDR3 is CASSSTLDRARWNSPLHF. CDR3 DNA sequence: TGTGCCAGCAGCTCCACACTCGACAGGGCTCGGTGGAATTCACCCCTCCACTTT.

This clonotype was seen a handful of times. CDR3 DNA: TGTGCCAGCAGCCACCTGACAGGCTACCACAGGACCCAGTACTTC. This encodes CASSHLTGYHRTQYF. V is TRBV11-2 and J is TRBJ2-5, with a weak D call TRBD1 (6 bases). The CDR3 runs to 15 residues. With 5 bases removed from V and 7 bases from J, the gap between germline ends came to 20 bases. Germline V gives CDR1 SGHAT, CDR2 FQNNGV.

This clonotype was recorded a few times. This rearrangement joins TRBV29-1 to TRBJ2-5, with D tentatively TRBD1 (6 bases). In germline, CDR1 is SQVTM, CDR2 ANQGSEA. V dropped 1 base and J dropped 4 bases, with 19 bases sitting between them. This CDR3 is 16 amino acids long. DNA of the CDR3: TGCAGCGTTGAAGCCAGGGGACAAGGGGGACGAGAGACCCAGTACTTC. Residues: CSVEARGQGGRETQYF.

This sequence joins TRBV29-1 and TRBJ2-1; perhaps TRBD1 as D (6 bases). V was trimmed by 0 bases and J by 14 bases, leaving 11 bases between them. Germline loops: CDR1 SQVTM, CDR2 ANQGSEA. The CDR3 is 11 amino acids. The DNA for the CDR3 is TGCAGCGTTGAAGATCTAGACAGGAAGTTCTTC. This encodes CSVEDLDRKFF.

The gene calls are TRBV5-1 and TRBJ2-3; no definite D call. The length of the CDR3 is 14 residues. CDR1 and CDR2 (germline): SGHRS, YFSETQ. V shed 5 bases and J shed 0 bases, with 10 bases lying between them. The CDR3 here is CASRPPTSTDTQYF. The CDR3 DNA follows: TGCGCCAGCAGACCGCCCACTAGCACAGATACGCAGTATTTT. Supplemented by reference TRBV5-1 and TRBJ2-3, the full variable domain reads KAGVTQTPRYLIKTRGQQVTLSCSPISGHRSVSWYQQTPGQGLQFLFEYFSETQRNKGNFPGRFSGRQFSNSRSEMNVSTLELGDSALYLCASRPPTSTDTQYFGPGTRLTVL.

The chain uses TRBV29-1 and TRBJ2-5; D is undetermined. This CDR3 spans 14 amino acids. Trimming took off 4 bases at V and 1 base at J, with 13 bases between the two ends. Germline V gene data show CDR1 as SQVTM and CDR2 as ANQGSEA. The CDR3 is CSVVYERIQETQYF. As DNA, the CDR3 is TGCAGCGTTGTTTATGAACGAATCCAAGAGACCCAGTACTTC. The whole variable domain, filled in from reference TRBV29-1 and TRBJ2-5, reads SAVISQKPSRDICQRGTSLTIQCQVDSQVTMMFWYRQQPGQSLTLIATANQGSEATYESGFVIDKFPISRPNLTFSTLTVSNMSPEDSSIYLCSVVYERIQETQYFGPGTRLLVL.

The chain carries TRBV7-2 and TRBJ2-1; 12 nucleotides line up with TRBD2. This CDR3 has 17 residues. The V gene end was trimmed by 5 bases and the J gene end by 5 bases; junction bases not matched to a gene: 10. Germline values: CDR1 SGHTA, CDR2 FQGNSA. As DNA, the CDR3 is TGTGCCAGCAGCGCGGCTAGCGGGGGGGGAATCCACAATGAGCAGTTCTTC. Translation: CASSAASGGGIHNEQFF.

The chain has TRBV11-1 and TRBJ2-6, with D possibly matching TRBD1 (6 bases). The CDR3 runs to 18 residues. Germline V gene data show CDR1 as SGHAT and CDR2 as FQDESV (reference sequence). The chain's CDR3 is CALGGSTGFWSGANVLTF. CDR3 in DNA: TGTGCGTTAGGGGGAAGCACAGGTTTTTGGTCTGGGGCCAACGTCCTGACTTTC.

The rearrangement links TRBV29-1 to TRBJ1-1; D unclear. The CDR3 length is 12 residues. Germline V gene sequence: CDR1 SQVTM, CDR2 ANQGSEA. V was cut by 1 base and J by 1 base, with 4 bases left in between. CDR3 sequence: CSVEGRNTEAFF. In nucleotides, the CDR3 is TGCAGCGTTGAAGGACGGAACACTGAAGCTTTCTTT.

The CDR3 here is CASTPGLIYEQYF. The CDR3 DNA sequence: TGTGCCAGCACCCCCGGGTTGATCTACGAGCAGTACTTC. V gene TRBV7-2 combines with J gene TRBJ2-7; the D is unclear. Per the germline V gene, CDR1 is SGHTA and CDR2 is FQGNSA. V dropped 7 bases and J dropped 3 bases, with 13 bases sitting between them. The CDR3 runs 13 residues.

V gene TRBV7-9 combines with J gene TRBJ1-2, with a possible D match to TRBD1 (6 bases). The ends were cut back, 2 bases at V and 8 bases at J, with 21 bases in the middle. The CDR3 loop spans 16 amino acids. The germline V gene encodes CDR1 SEHNR and CDR2 FQNEAQ (reference sequence). CDR3 amino acids: CASSLFGGESYWGYTF. The CDR3, as DNA: TGTGCCAGCAGCTTATTCGGGGGCGAGTCCTATTGGGGCTACACCTTC.

This clonotype was recorded a few times. The J gene is TRBJ1-5, the V gene TRBV3-1; 8 nucleotides line up with TRBD1. The germline gives CDR1 LGHDT, CDR2 YNNKEL (reference sequence). With 7 bases clipped from V and 3 bases from J, the junction kept 14 bases outside the gene matches. This CDR3 is built from 17 residues. CDR3 in DNA: TGTGCCAGCAAATCAGGGGGCACTTTCCTCCCCAATCAGCCCCAGCATTTT. Translating it yields CASKSGGTFLPNQPQHF.

This clonotype was found a few times. The chain is built from TRBV11-2 and TRBJ2-2; TRBD2 matches 7 bases. The junction had 21 bases not matched to a gene; V was cut back by 5 bases and J by 0 bases. Germline values: CDR1 SGHAT, CDR2 FQNNGV. The CDR3 spans 21 residues. The CDR3 reads CASSLTPLYQRGNANTGELFF. CDR3 in DNA: TGTGCCAGCAGCCTGACACCCTTGTACCAGCGGGGCAACGCGAACACCGGGGAGCTGTTTTTT.

This clonotype was recorded a few times. One end of the junction is discordant with germline, which a read error may explain. The chain carries TRBV20-1 and TRBJ2-3; 7 bases agree with TRBD2. Germline CDR1 is DFQATT and CDR2 is SNEGSKA (reference sequence). The CDR3 has 16 amino acids. The chain's CDR3 is CSARAFAGDRTDTQYF. The CDR3 region has the DNA TGCAGTGCGAGAGCCTTCGCGGGGGATCGCACAGATACGCAGTATTTT.

This clonotype showed up just a few times. The rearrangement uses TRBV7-6 and TRBJ2-3, with 7 bases matching TRBD2. V was clipped by 0 bases and J by 1 base; unmatched bases: 4. Germline assignment: CDR1 SGHVS and CDR2 FNYEAQ. CDR3 length: 16 amino acids. This CDR3 is CASSLAKSGGTDTQYF. Here the CDR3 DNA reads TGTGCCAGCAGCTTAGCTAAGAGCGGGGGCACAGATACGCAGTATTTT. Full variable domain (remainder filled in from reference TRBV7-6 and TRBJ2-3): GAGVSQSPRYKVTKRGQDVALRCDPISGHVSLYWYRQALGQGPEFLTYFNYEAQQDKSGLPNDRFSAERPEGSISTLTIQRTEQRDSAMYRCASSLAKSGGTDTQYFGPGTRLTVL.

Notes on this clonotype: Relative to the germline gene, one junction end is altered; a read error may explain this. The chain is built from TRBV6-5 and TRBJ2-6, with D possibly matching TRBD1 (6 bases). This CDR3 is built from 15 residues. Germline V gene data show CDR1 as MNHEY and CDR2 as SVGAGI. The CDR3 DNA sequence: TGTGCCAGCAGTTTCAGGGGCTCTGGGGCCAACGTCCTGCCTTTC. It encodes CASSFRGSGANVLPF.

This clonotype was picked up a small number of times. This chain joins TRBV7-8 and TRBJ2-2, with 7 bases fitting TRBD2. V gave up 4 bases and J gave up 9 bases; unmatched junction bases: 11. Germline loops: CDR1 SGHVS, CDR2 FQNEAQ. The length of the CDR3 is 15 residues. The DNA for the CDR3 is TGTGCCAGCAGCTCGACTAGCTGGATGCCCCGGGAGCTGTTTTTT. Its protein is CASSSTSWMPRELFF.

J is TRBJ2-7 and V is TRBV10-3, with D perhaps TRBD2 (6 bases). The CDR3 is made up of 15 amino acids. In germline, CDR1 is ENHRY, CDR2 SYGVKD. V was shortened by 4 bases and J by 3 bases, with 16 bases between the two germline ends. The CDR3 sequence is CAISGRANQGYEQYF. The CDR3 DNA sequence: TGTGCCATCAGTGGGAGGGCAAATCAAGGCTACGAGCAGTACTTC.

This clonotype was seen a handful of times. The chain is built from TRBV5-6 and TRBJ2-1; TRBD1 aligns across 9 bases. Trimming cost V 2 bases and J 4 bases; bases outside gene matches: 16. Per germline, CDR1 SGHDT and CDR2 YYEEEE. This CDR3 contains 19 residues. The CDR3 sequence: CASSFRDRVPGWGYNEQFF. The CDR3 DNA is TGTGCCAGCAGCTTCCGGGACAGGGTTCCCGGTTGGGGTTACAATGAGCAGTTCTTC.

The rearrangement uses TRBV7-9 and TRBJ2-7; 7 bases match TRBD2. J gave up 4 bases and V 5 bases, and 17 bases lay outside the gene matches. The CDR3 contains 17 residues. Germline CDR1 and CDR2: SEHNR and FQNEAQ (reference sequence). The CDR3 is CASSPTIGGYKGYEQYF. The DNA of the CDR3 is TGTGCCAGCAGCCCCACAATCGGGGGGTACAAGGGTTACGAGCAGTACTTC. The full variable domain, its missing parts supplied by reference TRBV7-9 and TRBJ2-7, is DTGVSQNPRHKITKRGQNVTFRCDPISEHNRLYWYRQTLGQGPEFLTYFQNEAQLEKSRLLSDRFSAERPKGSFSTLEIQRTEQGDSAMYLCASSPTIGGYKGYEQYFGPGTRLTVT.

The table lists this clonotype with many counts. The V gene is TRBV7-2, the J gene TRBJ1-6, with a possible D match to TRBD1 (5 bases). CDR1 is SGHTA, CDR2 FQGNSA, per germline. The CDR3 sequence is 16 residues long. V was clipped by 6 bases and J by 3 bases, with 15 bases between them. CDR3: CASRSGGAGYNSPLHF. CDR3 bases: TGTGCCAGCAGATCCGGTGGGGCAGGCTATAATTCACCCCTCCACTTT. Full variable domain (missing parts from reference TRBV7-2 and TRBJ1-6): GAGVSQSPSNKVTEKGKDVELRCDPISGHTALYWYRQSLGQGLEFLIYFQGNSAPDKSGLPSDRFSAERTGGSVSTLTIQRTQQEDSAVYLCASRSGGAGYNSPLHFGNGTRLTVT.

This chain joins TRBV29-1 and TRBJ1-4; unclear D gene. CDR1 and CDR2 from the germline V gene are SQVTM and ANQGSEA. Trimming took 4 bases from V and 0 from J, leaving 6 bases between them. This CDR3 has 13 residues. The CDR3: CSVVDATNEKLFF. The CDR3 coding sequence is TGCAGCGTTGTGGATGCAACTAATGAAAAACTGTTTTTT.

The chain couples TRBV7-9 to TRBJ1-2; D not resolved. This CDR3 region has 15 residues. Germline V lookup: CDR1 SEHNR, CDR2 FQNEAQ (reference sequence). Trimming stripped 5 bases from V and 0 bases from J, with 13 bases between. DNA of the CDR3: TGTGCCAGCAGCCCCCGGGCGGCTTCTAACTATGGCTACACCTTC. This encodes CASSPRAASNYGYTF.